This record covers a single T cell receptor (beta chain). Sequencing was performed with immunoSEQ multiplex PCR; in TCRdb, only in-frame clones are kept and a portion is missing. The sample comprises 350,000 to 550,000 clones, 80% to 90% of which are singletons, and approximately 4.3% rests with the top ten. This entry is derived from a study of blood T cell repertoires in COVID-19. Study background: Sources were T cells, B-cell-depleted T cells, or PBMCs; the material itself was cDNA or gDNA.

Looked up from germline, CDR1 is SGHKS and CDR2 is YYEKEE (reference sequence). The CDR3 contains 13 residues. V lost 4 bases, J lost 0 bases, and 8 bases lay in between. The sequence was collected from a woman aged 25 to 39 with acute or convalescent COVID-19. The sample was peripheral blood. The chain uses TRBV5-5 and TRBJ2-7; D is perhaps TRBD1 (6 bases). DNA for the CDR3: TGTGCCAGCAGCCCGGACAGCTCCTACGAGCAGTACTTC. Protein product: CASSPDSSYEQYF.